Presented here are 9 T cell receptor beta chains from one specimen sequenced in a study of tissue T cells after allogeneic stem cell transplantation. Profiled with immunoSEQ multiplex PCR; TCRdb holds only in-frame clones, not every one. Here the sample spans about 9,800 clones, approximately 64% being singletons. Sequenced material: tissue from the ileum, taken at autopsy. All receptors derive from a woman between 18 and 50 years old with breast cancer.

The chain employs TRBV7-2 and TRBJ1-1; a possible D gene is TRBD1 (5 bases). V gave up 7 bases and J gave up 3 bases, with 15 bases separating them. The germline CDR1 and CDR2 sequences are SGHTA and FQGNSA. The CDR3 runs 14 residues. Here the CDR3 DNA reads TGTGCCAGCAAGGGGTACCCTGGGGACACTGAAGCTTTCTTT. It yields the protein CASKGYPGDTEAFF.

The J gene is TRBJ2-2, the V gene TRBV23-1; 7 bases agree with TRBD1. TRBV23-1 is given ORF status, its function remaining uncertain. V lost 3 bases to trimming and J lost 0 bases; unmatched junction nucleotides: 10. The CDR3 contains 18 residues. The CDR3 nucleotides are TGCGCCAGCAGTCACCCCACCCCGACAGGGTCGAACACCGGGGAGCTGTTTTTT. Amino acids: CASSHPTPTGSNTGELFF.

Comment on this clone: Other DNA sequences within the sample encode an identical CDR3. The V gene is TRBV6-2 or TRBV6-3, the J gene TRBJ2-7, with a weak D call TRBD2 (5 bases). V shed 2 bases and J shed 3 bases, with 8 bases lying between them. In germline, CDR1 is MNHEY, CDR2 SVGEGT. The CDR3 has 13 amino acids. Written as DNA, the CDR3 is TGTGCCAGCAGTTACGTCGCGGGCTACGAGCAGTACTTC. This translates into CASSYVAGYEQYF.

In its sample, this clone was seen a few times. The J gene is TRBJ1-2, the V gene TRBV14, with D possibly being TRBD1 (5 bases). Germline assignment: CDR1 SGHDN and CDR2 FVKESK. Trimming stripped 2 bases from V and 10 bases from J, with 14 bases between. CDR3 length: 13 amino acids. The DNA of the CDR3 is TGTGCCAGCAGCCAATCCCGACAGACTTACTACACCTTC. This translates into CASSQSRQTYYTF. Based on the CDR3 plus reference TRBV14 and TRBJ1-2, the full variable domain is EAGVTQFPSHSVIEKGQTVTLRCDPISGHDNLYWYRRVMGKEIKFLLHFVKESKQDESGMPNNRFLAERTGGTYSTLKVQPAELEDSGVYFCASSQSRQTYYTFGSGTRLTVV.

The rearrangement links TRBV6-2 or TRBV6-3 to TRBJ1-4; maybe TRBD1 (6 bases). Germline CDR1 reads MNHEY; CDR2 reads SVGEGT. The V gene lost 6 bases and the J gene lost 8 bases, with 19 bases spanning the gap. This CDR3 spans 15 amino acids. The CDR3 DNA reads TGTGCCAGCAGCCGTCCCGGGACACGCACCGAAAAACTGTTTTTT. Its protein is CASSRPGTRTEKLFF.

The chain couples TRBV4-1 to TRBJ2-7; D perhaps matches TRBD1 (5 bases). The CDR3 covers 15 residues. Germline assignment: CDR1 MGHRA and CDR2 YSYEKL. The V end lost 1 base, the J end lost 5 bases, and 15 bases lay between the germline ends. Here the CDR3 reads CASSQGDSTYDEQYF. The CDR3 nucleotides read TGCGCCAGCAGCCAAGGCGACAGTACCTACGACGAGCAGTACTTC.

The rearrangement uses TRBV11-2 and TRBJ1-2; perhaps TRBD1 as D (6 bases). This CDR3 is built from 14 residues. V lost 5 bases and J lost 3, with 13 bases in between. Germline assignment: CDR1 SGHAT and CDR2 FQNNGV. The CDR3 loop is CASSPGQTYYGYTF. CDR3 sequence (DNA): TGTGCCAGCAGCCCCGGACAGACTTACTATGGCTACACCTTC.

The rearrangement links TRBV7-9 to TRBJ2-1, with 7 bases that match TRBD2. Per germline, CDR1 SEHNR and CDR2 FQNEAQ (reference sequence). The CDR3 is made up of 14 amino acids. V dropped 3 bases and J dropped 11; count of bases not matched to a gene: 10. The CDR3 DNA sequence: TGTGCCAGCAGCTTCGATAACGGGGGACTAAAGCAGTTCTTC. Its translation is CASSFDNGGLKQFF.

As regards this clone: One end of the junction does not line up with germline, which may come from a read error. The rearrangement uses TRBV7-2 and TRBJ1-5; 7 nucleotides line up with TRBD1. Germline V gene sequence: CDR1 SGHTA, CDR2 FQGNSA. The CDR3 sequence is 15 residues long. CDR3 loop: CASTLPGQPNQPQHF. CDR3 sequence (DNA): TGTGCCAGCACCTTACCGGGACAGCCTAATCAGCCCCAGCATTTT.